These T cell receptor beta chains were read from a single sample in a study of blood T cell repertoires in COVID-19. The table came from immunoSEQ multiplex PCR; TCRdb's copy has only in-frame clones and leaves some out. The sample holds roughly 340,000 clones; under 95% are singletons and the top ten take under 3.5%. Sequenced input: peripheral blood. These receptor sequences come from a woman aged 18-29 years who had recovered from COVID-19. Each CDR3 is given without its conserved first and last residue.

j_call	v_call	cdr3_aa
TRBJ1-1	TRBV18	ASSPPGQVMNTEAF
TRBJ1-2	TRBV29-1	SAINVEALGGYT
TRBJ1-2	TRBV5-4	ASSLIGGQNYGYT
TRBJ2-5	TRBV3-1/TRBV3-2	ASSQREGQETQY
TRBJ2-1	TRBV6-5	ASSLDRDNEQF
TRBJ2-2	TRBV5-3	RRTGELF
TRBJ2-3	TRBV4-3	ASSQATRDTQY
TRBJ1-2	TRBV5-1	ATKGHAGGTLERGKNGYT
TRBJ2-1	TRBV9	ASSVGGTGAYNEQF
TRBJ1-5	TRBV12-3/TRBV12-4	ASSLIPREPQH
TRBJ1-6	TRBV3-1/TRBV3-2	ASSQVYGGDSPLH
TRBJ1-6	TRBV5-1	ASSLGENSPLH
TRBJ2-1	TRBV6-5	ASRGGLVPYNEQF
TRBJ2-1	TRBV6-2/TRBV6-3	ASSYGGSGFYNEQF
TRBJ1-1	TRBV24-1	ATSDSRQGSTEAF
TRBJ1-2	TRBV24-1	ATSITDGYGYT
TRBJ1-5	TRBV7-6	ASSWSAASNQPQH
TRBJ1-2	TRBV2	ASSQQTGGAGYGYT
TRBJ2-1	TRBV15	ATSRDRRAGGGRNEQF
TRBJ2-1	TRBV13	ASSPLTGVGYEQF
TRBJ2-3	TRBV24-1	ATSSGPGTSTDTQY
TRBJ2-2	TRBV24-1	ATSDNTVLAGGPIGELF
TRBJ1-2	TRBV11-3	ASSLDGSQGFGYT
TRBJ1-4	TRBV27	ASSFNTGIQEKLF
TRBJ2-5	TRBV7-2	ASSLVAGDIQETQY
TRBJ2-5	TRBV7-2	ASSLGIPLETQY
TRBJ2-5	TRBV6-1	ASSELQGALETQY
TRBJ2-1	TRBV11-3	ASSSRQGSYNEQF
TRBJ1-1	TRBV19	ASRPGQGDTEAF
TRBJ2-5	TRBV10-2	ASSRPFSSGRDRGTQY
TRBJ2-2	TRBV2	ASSVSRLAGAGELF
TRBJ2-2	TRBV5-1	ASSLGTPGGELF
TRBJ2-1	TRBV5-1	ASSLGTSGLLHNEQF
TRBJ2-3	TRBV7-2	ASSQFGLDTQY
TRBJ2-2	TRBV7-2	ASSFSGGDTGELF
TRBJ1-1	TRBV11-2	ASTLLGRMNTEAF